The text below deals with one T cell receptor beta chain. Each CDR3 protein is one row after TCRdb ran MiXCR on the PCR reads. The repertoire holds some 8,300 distinct CDR3 sequences, 66% seen once, with roughly a third in the top ten. The data derive from a study of tumor-infiltrating lymphocytes in oesophageal squamous cell carcinoma. Looked up from germline, CDR1 is SGHVT and CDR2 is SQSDAQ. This CDR3 has 15 residues. Source material: esophageal tumor tissue. V and J are TRBV7-4 and TRBJ2-5; 8 bases are shared with TRBD1. The J call is doubtful: the DNA matches TRBJ2-7 better. The clonotype originates from a female donor with esophageal squamous cell carcinoma. CDR3 DNA sequence: TGTGCCAGCAGCTTCCGACAGGGGAAGACCTACGAGCAGTACTTC. This gives the protein CASSFRQGKTYEQYF.